The clone carrying this T cell receptor beta chain came up a few times. The antigen is unknown. The data stem from a study of T cells in Graves' hyperthyroidism and ophthalmopathy. General observations from the study: In blood, most of the thyroid clonotypes expanded above 0.001 were also present. From stable hyperthyroidism, ophthalmopathy was separated by a 13 V-J model.

Patients aged 18 to 65 had newly diagnosed hyperthyroidism lasting under 2 months. Regions amplified from RNA transcripts were the TCR beta CDR3 regions. The HTBI set primed first-round TCR CDR3 RT-PCR. TCRdb analysed the multiplex PCR reads with MiXCR anew, one entry per CDR3 protein. The table shows about 480,000 distinct CDR3 sequences, with approximately 15% occurring only once. Looked up from germline, CDR1 is MNHEY and CDR2 is SMNVEV (reference sequence). Trimming at V came to 2 bases and at J to 5 bases, leaving 5 bases not matched to a gene. The CDR3 is made up of 14 amino acids. The clonotype was recovered from a young woman with Graves' hyperthyroidism. Sample: blood. The chain carries TRBV27 and TRBJ1-1, with 7 bases fitting TRBD1. The CDR3 DNA reads as TGTGCCAGCAGTTTAAGGGACAGAAGGACTGAAGCTTTCTTT. Protein product: CASSLRDRRTEAFF.